The rows below give T cell receptor beta chains drawn from one sample of a study of blood T cell repertoires in COVID-19. Sequencing was performed with immunoSEQ multiplex PCR; in TCRdb, only in-frame clones are kept and a portion is missing. The top ten hold about 2.5% of the sample, which has fewer than 250,000 clones, under 90% seen once. The sequencing sample was made of peripheral blood. These receptors were taken from a woman aged 40-49 years with active or convalescent COVID-19. CDR3s include the opening cysteine and the closing phenylalanine or tryptophan. D genes are given only for firm matches. Clone size is stated in some rows and not others, as once, few, many or a class when expanded.

TRBD2 TRBJ2-7 . TRBV29-1 TGCAGCTACAATATCGGCGGGGGGAACCACGAGCAGTACTTC CSYNIGGGNHEQYF
TRBD1 TRBJ2-1 . TRBV9 TGTGCCAGCAGCGCCAGACAGGGGACCGCCGGGGACAATGAGCAGTTCTTC CASSARQGTAGDNEQFF
TRBD2 TRBJ2-7 . TRBV29-1 TGCAGCGTGGGAGAGTGGACTAGCAACGAGCAGTACTTC CSVGEWTSNEQYF
TRBD1 TRBJ1-1 . TRBV7-6 TGTGCCAGCAGCCCCGGACAGGAGAACACTGAAGCTTTCTTT CASSPGQENTEAFF
. TRBJ1-4 . TRBV11-3 TGTGCCAGCAGCTTCTTGGGAGGGGAAAAACTGTTTTTT CASSFLGGEKLFF
TRBD1 TRBJ1-1 few TRBV18 TGTGCCAGCTCACCGCAGGGGGCCATTGGCACTGAAGCTTTCTTT CASSPQGAIGTEAFF
TRBD1 TRBJ1-1 . TRBV9 TGTGCCAGCAGCCTGTCAGGGGGGATATGGACTGAAGCTTTCTTT CASSLSGGIWTEAFF
TRBD2 TRBJ2-5 . TRBV6-5 TGTGCCAGCAGTTTCCTCAGGGAGCGGGGAGAGACCCAGTACTTC CASSFLRERGETQYF
. TRBJ1-1 . TRBV10-3 TGTGCCATCAGTGCAGGGGCTTCTGCCACTGAAGCTTTCTTT CAISAGASATEAFF
. TRBJ2-2 . TRBV7-2 TGTGCCAGCAGCTTAATTGGGCGGGGAGGCACCGGGGAGCTGTTTTTT CASSLIGRGGTGELFF
. TRBJ2-3 . TRBV11-2 TGTGCCAGCTCGCGGGGCGACCCAAGCACAGATACGCAGTATTTT CASSRGDPSTDTQYF
TRBD2 TRBJ2-7 once TRBV5-4 TGTGCCACCACTGGGGGGGAGGGGACCTACGAGCAGTACTTC CATTGGEGTYEQYF
. TRBJ2-7 . TRBV19 TGTGCCAGTAGTAACCCTAGAGGCTACGAGCAGTACTTC CASSNPRGYEQYF
TRBD2 TRBJ2-3 once TRBV7-8 TGTGCCAGCAGCTTAATGGGGCTAGCGGGAGCCACAGATACGCAGTATTTT CASSLMGLAGATDTQYF
TRBD2 TRBJ2-3 once TRBV28 TGTGCCAGCAGGTTAGCGGGGGGGGGCACAGATACGCAGTATTTT CASRLAGGGTDTQYF
. TRBJ1-4 . TRBV19 TGTGCCAGTAGTATAGACGGGGGGCATAATGAAAAACTGTTTTTT CASSIDGGHNEKLFF
. TRBJ2-2 . TRBV9 TGTGCCAGCAGACAGGACACCGGGGAGCTGTTTTTT CASRQDTGELFF
TRBD1 TRBJ1-4 once TRBV11-1 TGTGCCAGCAGCTTATCCGGGACAGCCCAGGGAGAACTGTTTTTT CASSLSGTAQGELFF
. TRBJ1-2 . TRBV6-5 TGTGCCAGCAGTTACAGTGGGGCGGACCCTGGCTACACCTTC CASSYSGADPGYTF
. TRBJ1-4 . TRBV30 TGTGCCTGGTACAGGGCGACTAATGAAAAACTGTTTTTT CAWYRATNEKLFF
. TRBJ1-1 . TRBV29-1 TGCAGCTCTTGGGAGGGGCTTGAAGCTTTCTTT CSSWEGLEAFF
TRBD1 TRBJ2-6 . TRBV24-1 TGTGCCACCAGTGACTCCCGGACAGGGATGAGCTCTGGGGCCAACGTCCTGACTTTC CATSDSRTGMSSGANVLTF
. TRBJ2-1 . TRBV11-3 TGTGCCAGCAGCTTCGGGAGAAGGACGAATGGCGTGTACAATGAGCAGTTCTTC CASSFGRRTNGVYNEQFF
TRBD1 TRBJ1-2 . TRBV19 TGTGCCAGTAGTTCCTCCGGGACAGGGGGTTTTGGCTACACCTTC CASSSSGTGGFGYTF
. TRBJ1-1 few TRBV6-2/TRBV6-3 TGTGCCAGCAGTTACAGCAGGGGCAGGGTGACGACTGAAGCTTTCTTT CASSYSRGRVTTEAFF
. TRBJ2-3 . TRBV2 TGTGCCAGCCGGGAGCGCACAGATACGCAGTATTTT CASRERTDTQYF
TRBD1 TRBJ1-5 few TRBV15 TGTGCCACCAGCAGAGGCCCAGGGGGCTTGGAGCCCCAGCATTTT CATSRGPGGLEPQHF
. TRBJ1-6 . TRBV5-1 TGCGCCAGCAGACCCGAGGGCTCCTATAATTCACCCCTCCACTTT CASRPEGSYNSPLHF
TRBD1 TRBJ1-4 . TRBV30 TGTGCCTGGAGTTGGTCAGGGGGTAATGAAAAACTGTTTTTT CAWSWSGGNEKLFF
TRBD2 TRBJ2-1 . TRBV7-9 TGTGCCAGCAGCTTAGCCACTAGCGGGGGGGCGCGAAATGAGCAGTTCTTC CASSLATSGGARNEQFF
. TRBJ2-7 . TRBV7-2 TGTGCCAGCAGCCCGGGACTGAGATACGAGCAGTACTTC CASSPGLRYEQYF
TRBD2 TRBJ2-7 . TRBV15 TGTGCCACCAGCAGAGACCGACTAGCGGTAACGAGGCAGTACTTC CATSRDRLAVTRQYF
. TRBJ2-5 . TRBV4-3 TGCGCCAGCAGCCCCCGAGGTAGCGGGACAGACCAAGAGACCCAGTACTTC CASSPRGSGTDQETQYF
. TRBJ2-7 . TRBV6-2/TRBV6-3 TGTGCCAGCAGTTACCCCCCGAAGAGCGAGCAGTACTTC CASSYPPKSEQYF
. TRBJ1-2 . TRBV19 TGTGCCAGTAGTATAGCTCCAGGGCCGGACTATGGCTACACCTTC CASSIAPGPDYGYTF
. TRBJ2-5 . TRBV7-2 TGTGCCAGCAGCCTGGTCTGGTCCGGAGAGACCCAGTACTTC CASSLVWSGETQYF
TRBD2 TRBJ2-7 once TRBV19 TGTGCCAGTAGTATGAGGCGGGGGGTTGCCCACGAGCAGTACTTC CASSMRRGVAHEQYF
TRBD1 TRBJ2-1 . TRBV7-3 TGTGCCAGCAGCCCGGACAGGGGGAATGAGCAGTTCTTC CASSPDRGNEQFF
. TRBJ1-3 . TRBV28 TGTGCCAGCAGTTCTGGGCCGGCCTCTGGAAACACCATATATTTT CASSSGPASGNTIYF
TRBD1 TRBJ1-6 . TRBV6-5 TGTGCCAGCAGCAGGACAGGTCGGGATTCACCCCTCCACTTT CASSRTGRDSPLHF
. TRBJ2-7 . TRBV27 TGTGCCAGCAGTTTAGGCGGCCGCTCCTACGAGCAGTACTTC CASSLGGRSYEQYF
. TRBJ2-5 . TRBV14 TGTGCCAGCAGCCAAGATCTGTACGGACAGCAAGAGACCCAGTACTTC CASSQDLYGQQETQYF
. TRBJ2-7 few TRBV28 TGTGCCAGCAGTGGATACAGGGTTGTAAACGAGCAGTACTTC CASSGYRVVNEQYF
. TRBJ2-2 once TRBV7-6 TGTGCCAGCAGCCCCTACCCCCCGGTGAACACCGGGGAGCTGTTTTTT CASSPYPPVNTGELFF
. TRBJ1-1 . TRBV19 TGTGCCAGTAGTATAGAAGGGGTTGCCACTGAAGCTTTCTTT CASSIEGVATEAFF
TRBD1 TRBJ1-1 . TRBV3-1/TRBV3-2 TGTGCCAGCAGCCAGGTGCTACAGGGGGCTAACACTGAAGCTTTCTTT CASSQVLQGANTEAFF
. TRBJ1-1 . TRBV19 TGTGCCACCCTGGGAGGAAAATCGAACACTGAAGCTTTCTTT CATLGGKSNTEAFF